Listed here are 10 T cell receptor beta chains from one sample, sequenced in a study of regulatory T cells in long-lasting Graves disease. The time point denotes: persistent/refractory GD, antithyroid drugs over 5 years with positive TRAb. PBMCs provided the RNA from which the TCR library was made. Libraries of TCR beta came from iRepertoire HTBI primers plus Arm-PCR of CDR3 regions. TCRdb re-analysed the multiplex PCR reads in MiXCR, keeping a single row per CDR3 protein. The sample includes more than 650,000 distinct CDR3 sequences, around 32% of them seen just once. Sample: peripheral blood mononuclear cells (PBMCs), taken when the disease was refractory, from a patient treated with antithyroid drugs. The receptors here all came from a female donor with Graves disease.

This sequence joins TRBV6-1 and TRBJ1-1, with 7 bases identical to TRBD1. CDR1 is MNHNS and CDR2 is SASEGT in the germline V gene. This CDR3 comprises 16 residues. Unmatched junction bases numbered 11, after V lost 7 bases and J lost 0 bases. The chain's CDR3 is CASTNTGQRMNTEAFF. As DNA, the CDR3 is TGTGCCAGCACCAATACGGGACAGAGAATGAACACTGAAGCTTTCTTT.

This chain links TRBV7-3 with TRBJ1-1; D is uncertain. The CDR3 consists of 14 residues. The germline CDR1 and CDR2 sequences are SGHTA and FQGTGA. V gave up 2 bases and J gave up 4 bases, with 11 bases separating them. The CDR3 here is CASSLGIGVTEAFF. In DNA form, the CDR3 reads TGTGCCAGCAGCTTAGGGATTGGCGTCACTGAAGCTTTCTTT.

This chain connects TRBV28 to TRBJ1-1; the D gene is possibly TRBD1 (5 bases). The length of the CDR3 is 15 residues. With 5 bases removed from V and 4 bases from J, the gap between germline ends came to 17 bases. The germline V gene encodes CDR1 MDHEN and CDR2 SYDVKM. The CDR3 DNA sequence: TGTGCCAGCAGTCCGGGACCTCAACTCGGCACTGAAGCTTTCTTT. This sequence encodes CASSPGPQLGTEAFF. Combining the CDR3 with reference TRBV28 and TRBJ1-1 gives the whole variable domain DVKVTQSSRYLVKRTGEKVFLECVQDMDHENMFWYRQDPGLGLRLIYFSYDVKMKEKGDIPEGYSVSREKKERFSLILESASTNQTSMYLCASSPGPQLGTEAFFGQGTRLTVV.

In its sample, this clonotype was seen a few times. This chain links TRBV6-5 with TRBJ2-2; D uncertain. The CDR3 is 16 residues long. The germline V and J ends were trimmed by 1 base and 0 bases, with 9 bases remaining between them. The germline V gene encodes CDR1 MNHEY and CDR2 SVGAGI. The CDR3 spells CASSYYRHTNTGELFF. The CDR3 DNA reads TGTGCCAGCAGTTACTATCGCCATACGAACACCGGGGAGCTGTTTTTT.

This rearrangement joins TRBV30 to TRBJ2-7, with 13 bases that match TRBD2. Germline trimming cut 5 bases from V and 7 bases from J; bases unmatched to any gene: 8. The germline gives CDR1 GTSNPN, CDR2 SVGIG (reference sequence). The CDR3 is 14 amino acids. The CDR3 coding sequence is TGTGCCTGGTCAAAGGGACTAGCGGGAAAGGAGCAGTACTTC. Its protein product is CAWSKGLAGKEQYF.

This clonotype appeared many times. The chain has TRBV7-2 and TRBJ1-2; the D is unclear. The CDR3 length is 17 residues. From germline, CDR1 is SGHTA and CDR2 FQGNSA. Trimming took off 1 base at V and 0 bases at J, with 15 bases between the two ends. CDR3 coding DNA: TGTGCCAGCAGCTTAGGTGCGGCAGGTCCCACTAACTATGGCTACACCTTC. It specifies CASSLGAAGPTNYGYTF.

This clonotype was seen only a few times. V is TRBV12-3 or TRBV12-4 and J is TRBJ1-6; D is uncertain. This CDR3 is 13 amino acids long. Trimming stripped 6 bases from V and 7 bases from J, with 10 bases between. The CDR3 loop is CASSPEDNSPLHF. The DNA of the CDR3 is TGTGCCAGCAGCCCCGAGGACAATTCACCCCTCCACTTT.

This clonotype was picked up a small number of times. The chain employs TRBV29-1 and TRBJ2-7; 7 nucleotides line up with TRBD1. The length of the CDR3 is 17 residues. Germline assignment: CDR1 SQVTM and CDR2 ANQGSEA. Trimming cost V 3 bases and J 5 bases; bases outside gene matches: 19. CDR3 amino acids: CSVEGDSYARSPHEQYF. CDR3 DNA sequence: TGCAGCGTTGAGGGGGACAGTTACGCCCGGTCTCCCCACGAGCAGTACTTC.

The chain has TRBV6-2 or TRBV6-3 and TRBJ2-7, with D uncertain. With 2 bases removed from V and 2 bases from J, the gap between germline ends came to 7 bases. The CDR3 covers 13 residues. Germline V CDR1 and CDR2: MNHEY, SVGEGT. CDR3 sequence: CASSYGDPYEQYF. CDR3 nucleotide sequence: TGTGCCAGCAGTTACGGGGATCCCTACGAGCAGTACTTC.

The V gene is TRBV28, the J gene TRBJ2-2, with D possibly TRBD1 on 6 matching bases. Trimming took 4 bases from V and 10 from J, leaving 16 bases between them. The CDR3 spans 14 residues. Per germline, CDR1 MDHEN and CDR2 SYDVKM. CDR3: CASSYLQGSEELFF. The CDR3 nucleotides read TGTGCCAGCAGTTACTTACAGGGCTCAGAGGAGCTGTTTTTT.